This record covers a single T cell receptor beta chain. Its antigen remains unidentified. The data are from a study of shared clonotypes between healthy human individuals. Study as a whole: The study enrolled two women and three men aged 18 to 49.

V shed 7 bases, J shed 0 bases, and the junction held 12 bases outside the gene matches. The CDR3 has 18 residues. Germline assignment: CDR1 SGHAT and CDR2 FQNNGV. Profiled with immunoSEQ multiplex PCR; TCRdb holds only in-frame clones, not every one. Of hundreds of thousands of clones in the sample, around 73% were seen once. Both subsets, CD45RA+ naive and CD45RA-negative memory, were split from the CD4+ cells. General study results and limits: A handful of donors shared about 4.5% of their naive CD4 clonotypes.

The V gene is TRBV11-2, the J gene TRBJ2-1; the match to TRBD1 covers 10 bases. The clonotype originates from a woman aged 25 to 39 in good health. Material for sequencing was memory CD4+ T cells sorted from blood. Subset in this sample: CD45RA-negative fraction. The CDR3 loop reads CASNQDRGAPSSYNEQFF. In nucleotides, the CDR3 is TGTGCCAGCAATCAGGACAGGGGGGCCCCGAGCTCCTACAATGAGCAGTTCTTC.